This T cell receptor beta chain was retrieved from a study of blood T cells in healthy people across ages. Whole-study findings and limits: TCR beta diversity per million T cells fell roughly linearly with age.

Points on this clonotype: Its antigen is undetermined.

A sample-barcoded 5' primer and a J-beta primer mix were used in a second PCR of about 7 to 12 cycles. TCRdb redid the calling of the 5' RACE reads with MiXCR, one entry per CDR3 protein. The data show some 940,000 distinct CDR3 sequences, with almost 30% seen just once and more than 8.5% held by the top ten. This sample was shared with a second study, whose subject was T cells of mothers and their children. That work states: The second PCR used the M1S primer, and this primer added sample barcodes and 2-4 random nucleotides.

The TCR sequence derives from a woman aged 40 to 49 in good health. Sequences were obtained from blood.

The CDR3 DNA reads TGTGCCAGTCTAGCGACCACCGGGGAGCTGTTTTTT. Protein sequence: CASLATTGELFF. J is TRBJ2-2 and V is TRBV18, with D possibly matching TRBD2 (6 bases). V was trimmed by 9 bases and J by 4 bases, leaving 9 bases between them. CDR3 length: 12 amino acids. Germline V gives CDR1 KGHSH, CDR2 LQKENI.